These 25 T cell receptor beta chains were all obtained from the same sample, sequenced in a study of blood T cell repertoires in COVID-19. Method: immunoSEQ multiplex PCR; TCRdb's copy keeps in-frame clones and lacks some. The data hold 200,000 to 250,000 clones, with approximately 80% observed a single time. Sequenced: peripheral blood. The origin of the receptors is a woman over 75 with acute or convalescent COVID-19.

Here the CDR3 reads CASGRTRGSNQPQHF. The CDR3, as DNA: TGTGCTAGTGGCCGCACCCGCGGGAGCAATCAGCCCCAGCATTTT. The V and J genes are TRBV12-5 and TRBJ1-5, with D uncertain. The V gene's germline CDR1 is LGHNT and CDR2 FRNRAP. The V end was cut by 6 bases, the J end by 1 base, with 13 bases between. This CDR3 comprises 15 residues.

V gene TRBV19 combines with J gene TRBJ2-5; 11 nucleotides line up with TRBD2. Germline V gene sequence: CDR1 LNHDA, CDR2 SQIVND (reference sequence). CDR3 length equals 15 residues. J was trimmed by 5 bases and V by 5 bases; bases with no gene match: 7. This CDR3 reads CASSSTSGGLETQYF. The CDR3 DNA is TGTGCCAGTAGTTCAACTAGCGGGGGTCTTGAGACCCAGTACTTC.

This chain links TRBV30 with TRBJ1-1, with D uncertain. The CDR3 contains 13 residues. Germline-derived CDR1 and CDR2 are GTSNPN and SVGIG (reference sequence). V lost 1 base and J 3 bases, leaving 9 bases between the germline ends. The CDR3 spells CAWSASGHTEAFF. The CDR3 DNA reads TGTGCCTGGAGTGCGTCAGGCCACACTGAAGCTTTCTTT.

V usage is TRBV7-2 and J usage is TRBJ1-2; 7 bases agree with TRBD1. The junction had 3 bases not matched to a gene; V was cut back by 5 bases and J by 3 bases. Germline CDR1 SGHTA, CDR2 FQGNSA. The CDR3 runs to 13 residues. Here the CDR3 reads CASSPGTDYGYTF. DNA of the CDR3: TGTGCCAGCAGCCCAGGGACAGACTATGGCTACACCTTC.

The rearrangement joins TRBV5-1 to TRBJ2-5; no clear D gene. CDR3 size: 15 residues. Trimming left V 5 bases short and J 3 bases short, with 17 bases between. CDR1 and CDR2 from the germline V gene are SGHRS and YFSETQ. The CDR3, as DNA: TGCGCCAGCAGGAGGTCTAACATCCCGGAAGAGACCCAGTACTTC. This encodes CASRRSNIPEETQYF.

This clone was picked up one time. The chain links TRBV19 to TRBJ2-1, with D maybe TRBD2 (6 bases). The CDR3 spans 12 residues. Germline values: CDR1 LNHDA, CDR2 SQIVND (reference sequence). Trimming shortened V by 6 bases and J by 7 bases, and 10 bases separated the two germline ends. The CDR3 nucleotides are TGTGCCAGTAGGGCGGGGCCTAATGAGCAGTTCTTC. Its protein is CASRAGPNEQFF. The entire variable domain, with the rest obtained from reference TRBV19 and TRBJ2-1, is as follows: DGGITQSPKYLFRKEGQNVTLSCEQNLNHDAMYWYRQDPGQGLRLIYYSQIVNDFQKGDIAEGYSVSREKKESFPLTVTSAQKNPTAFYLCASRAGPNEQFFGPGTRLTVL.

The rearrangement joins TRBV30 to TRBJ1-4; 9 bases are shared with TRBD1. Germline V CDR1 and CDR2: GTSNPN, SVGIG (reference sequence). V shed 2 bases, J shed 5 bases, and the junction held 6 bases outside the gene matches. This CDR3 is 15 amino acids long. CDR3 DNA sequence: TGTGCCTGGAGTCTTAGGGGGACAGGGAATGAAAAACTGTTTTTT. The encoded protein is CAWSLRGTGNEKLFF.

This clone was detected a few times. The chain carries TRBV25-1 and TRBJ1-2, with D possibly matching TRBD1 (6 bases). The V gene lost 0 bases and the J gene lost 4 bases, with 9 bases spanning the gap. Per germline, CDR1 MGHDK and CDR2 SYGVNS. The CDR3 consists of 14 residues. CDR3 DNA: TGTGCCAGCAGTGAATATCAGGACAGCTATGGCTACACCTTC. Amino acids: CASSEYQDSYGYTF.

This chain uses TRBV28 with TRBJ2-7; perhaps TRBD1 as D (6 bases). Trimming cost V 1 base and J 0 bases, with 7 bases left between them. The CDR3 runs to 14 residues. CDR1 and CDR2 from the germline V gene are MDHEN and SYDVKM. In nucleotides, the CDR3 is TGTGCCAGCAGTTTATCCAGGGGCTCCTACGAGCAGTACTTC. This gives the protein CASSLSRGSYEQYF.

This chain joins TRBV28 and TRBJ2-3; 14 bases line up with TRBD2. Germline assignment: CDR1 MDHEN and CDR2 SYDVKM. Trimming took 5 bases from V and 4 from J; bases not matched to a gene: 2. The CDR3 has 15 amino acids. In DNA form, the CDR3 reads TGTGCCAGCAGTAAGGGACTAGCGGGAGCAGATACGCAGTATTTT. This encodes CASSKGLAGADTQYF.

The rearrangement uses TRBV3-1 (or the pseudogene TRBV3-2) and TRBJ2-5, with D unclear. Germline CDR1 and CDR2: LGHDT and YNNKEL (reference sequence). The CDR3 length is 15 residues. V dropped 3 bases and J dropped 3 bases, with 14 bases sitting between them. The CDR3 nucleotides are TGTGCCAGCAGCCAGGAACCACGACAAGAAGAGACCCAGTACTTC. It translates to CASSQEPRQEETQYF.

This chain connects TRBV11-1 to TRBJ1-2; TRBD1 matches 8 bases. After removal of 9 bases from V and 8 bases from J, the junction contained 11 bases not matched to a gene. CDR1 and CDR2 from the germline V gene are SGHAT and FQDESV (reference sequence). This CDR3 region has 13 residues. CDR3 sequence (DNA): TGTGCCAGTACTGGGCAGGGGGCAAGGGGCTACACCTTC. The encoded protein is CASTGQGARGYTF.

DNA of the CDR3: TGTGCCAGCAGCCGCCAGGGGCAGAGCACTGAAGCTTTCTTT. This sequence encodes CASSRQGQSTEAFF. V usage is TRBV5-5 and J usage is TRBJ1-1; D may be TRBD1 (6 bases). Trimming shortened V by 4 bases and J by 4 bases, and 14 bases separated the two germline ends. CDR1 is SGHKS and CDR2 is YYEKEE in the germline V gene (reference sequence). CDR3 length: 14 amino acids. Full variable domain (missing parts from reference TRBV5-5 and TRBJ1-1): DAGVTQSPTHLIKTRGQQVTLRCSPISGHKSVSWYQQVLGQGPQFIFQYYEKEERGRGNFPDRFSARQFPNYSSELNVNALLLGDSALYLCASSRQGQSTEAFFGQGTRLTVV.

This chain uses TRBV6-5 with TRBJ1-5; D gene unclear. Germline CDR1 reads MNHEY; CDR2 reads SVGAGI. With 3 bases removed from V and 1 base from J, the gap between germline ends came to 13 bases. The CDR3 has 16 amino acids. The CDR3 DNA sequence: TGTGCCAGCAGTTATAGTTTATGGGCCAGCAATCAGCCCCAGCATTTT. Its protein is CASSYSLWASNQPQHF.

This clone occurred once. The rearrangement links TRBV18 to TRBJ1-6; TRBD1 is a possible D gene (5 bases). This CDR3 has 15 residues. The germline V and J ends were trimmed by 1 base and 10 bases, with 14 bases remaining between them. Germline V lookup: CDR1 KGHSH, CDR2 LQKENI. This chain's CDR3 is CASSPQGTRGSPLHF. The CDR3 nucleotides read TGTGCCAGCTCACCACAAGGAACCCGGGGGTCACCCCTCCACTTT.

The V call is TRBV20-1, the J call TRBJ2-7; possibly TRBD2 for D (5 bases). The CDR3 consists of 11 residues. The V end lost 8 bases, the J end lost 2 bases, and 10 bases lay between the germline ends. The germline V gene has CDR1 DFQATT and CDR2 SNEGSKA (reference sequence). The CDR3 nucleotides read TGCAGTTTCACACTAGCCTACGAGCAGTACTTC. Translated, it gives CSFTLAYEQYF.

The chain couples TRBV6-5 to TRBJ2-5; 7 bases map to TRBD1. The CDR3 loop spans 14 amino acids. The junction had 9 bases not matched to a gene; V was cut back by 6 bases and J by 5 bases. CDR1 and CDR2 from the germline V gene are MNHEY and SVGAGI. Written as DNA, the CDR3 is TGTGCCAGCAGGGCCACAGGGGTCAGCGAGACCCAGTACTTC. This gives the protein CASRATGVSETQYF.

This chain uses TRBV3-1 (or the pseudogene TRBV3-2) with TRBJ2-2, with 8 bases identical to TRBD2. V was pared by 4 bases and J by 6 bases, with 1 base of the junction left unmatched. The germline gives CDR1 LGHDT, CDR2 YNNKEL (reference sequence). The CDR3 runs to 13 residues. In DNA form, the CDR3 reads TGTGCCAGCAGCCTAGCGGGACCCGGGGAGCTGTTTTTT. Translation: CASSLAGPGELFF.

In its sample, this clone was seen a few times. CDR3 protein: CASSSPPEAETQYF. CDR3 nucleotide sequence: TGTGCCAGCAGCTCTCCGCCGGAGGCCGAGACCCAGTACTTC. The rearrangement joins TRBV9 to TRBJ2-5; the D gene is possibly TRBD2 (5 bases). CDR3 length: 14 amino acids. Germline V gene sequence: CDR1 SGDLS, CDR2 YYNGEE. The V gene lost 4 bases and the J gene lost 5 bases, with 15 bases spanning the gap.

The chain couples TRBV4-2 to TRBJ2-3; 11 nucleotides match TRBD2. The CDR3 spans 21 residues. Trimming at V came to 0 bases and at J to 0 bases, leaving 14 bases not matched to a gene. Germline V CDR1 and CDR2: LGHNA, YNFKEQ. Here the CDR3 DNA reads TGTGCCAGCAGCCAAGATGGGCCTAGCGGGAGGACCCTATCTAGCACAGATACGCAGTATTTT. Translated, it gives CASSQDGPSGRTLSSTDTQYF.

This chain links TRBV7-2 with TRBJ2-4; 9 bases match TRBD1. The V gene's germline CDR1 is SGHTA and CDR2 FQGNSA. The CDR3 runs to 14 residues. The V gene end was trimmed by 5 bases and the J gene end by 7 bases; junction bases not matched to a gene: 6. CDR3 nucleotides: TGTGCCAGCAGCCAGAGGACAGGGGTGAACATTCAGTACTTC. This gives the protein CASSQRTGVNIQYF.

The CDR3 DNA reads as TGTGCCAGCGGCAGGGGGCCTGACAATGAGCAGTTCTTC. This encodes CASGRGPDNEQFF. This sequence joins TRBV6-6 and TRBJ2-1, with 8 bases matching TRBD1. J gave up 5 bases and V 8 bases, and 5 bases lay outside the gene matches. There are 13 residues in the CDR3. CDR1 and CDR2 from the germline V gene are MNHNY and SVGAGI (reference sequence).

V gene TRBV14 combines with J gene TRBJ1-2; maybe TRBD1 (5 bases). Trimming took 5 bases from V and 3 from J, leaving 19 bases between them. The germline V gene has CDR1 SGHDN and CDR2 FVKESK. This CDR3 is built from 16 residues. The CDR3 sequence: CASSSGWAGTDYGYTF. CDR3 in DNA: TGTGCCAGCAGCTCAGGGTGGGCGGGGACGGACTATGGCTACACCTTC.

This chain joins TRBV7-2 and TRBJ2-1, with TRBD2 matching 8 bases. Trimming took 1 base from V and 10 from J; bases not matched to a gene: 6. Looked up from germline, CDR1 is SGHTA and CDR2 is FQGNSA. There are 14 residues in the CDR3. CDR3 residues: CASSLEGGGLEQFF. The CDR3 coding sequence is TGTGCCAGCAGCTTAGAAGGCGGGGGGCTCGAGCAGTTCTTC. The entire variable domain, with the rest obtained from reference TRBV7-2 and TRBJ2-1, is as follows: GAGVSQSPSNKVTEKGKDVELRCDPISGHTALYWYRQSLGQGLEFLIYFQGNSAPDKSGLPSDRFSAERTGGSVSTLTIQRTQQEDSAVYLCASSLEGGGLEQFFGPGTRLTVL.

The genes are TRBV15 and TRBJ2-1; no definite D call. The CDR3 spans 15 residues. The V gene's germline CDR1 is LNHNV and CDR2 YYDKDF (reference sequence). V gave up 0 bases and J gave up 9 bases, with 15 bases separating them. CDR3 sequence: CATSRDIETVSEQFF. CDR3 coding DNA: TGTGCCACCAGCAGAGATATAGAAACGGTTAGTGAGCAGTTCTTC.